This T cell receptor (beta chain) was observed in a study of graft-versus-host responses after intestinal transplantation. About the study: Following induction with anti-thymocyte globulin, all recipients were given tacrolimus and steroids for approximately 3 years. Study outcomes and limitations: Early post-transplant falls in HvG clones accompanied the peak levels of circulating GvH clones. GvH clones turned up in recipient marrow; some had shown up first in ileum or blood. Graft-donor T cell macrochimerism in patients accompanied high graft-versus-host to host-versus-graft clonal ratios in allografts.

In the case of this clone: The target antigen is unknown.

Clones were read by immunoSEQ multiplex PCR, and TCRdb kept only the in-frame ones, dropping some. The profile shows tens of thousands of clones, 90% to 95% of them singletons. The CDR3 runs to 12 residues. Germline lookup yields CDR1 SGHRS and CDR2 YFSETQ. With 4 bases removed from V and 4 bases from J, the gap between germline ends came to 8 bases. The receptor comes from a human donor who was the organ donor for an intestinal transplant. The chain couples TRBV5-1 to TRBJ1-1; unclear D gene. This specimen consisted of unstimulated CD8+ T cells sorted from spleen or lymph node cells, obtained before transplant. CDR3 loop: CASSLDGTEAFF. In DNA form, the CDR3 reads TGCGCCAGCAGCCTGGACGGCACTGAAGCTTTCTTT.